The clone carrying this T cell receptor (beta chain) has a count of ten or more. TCRdb fed the RACE reads into MiXCR, producing one record per CDR3 protein. The sample includes over 80,000 distinct CDR3 sequences, approximately 11% of them seen just once. The data were obtained in a study of human T cells and chemical hapten exposure. Time point defined: patch test 3, about 24 weeks after DPC sensitization. Treatment denoted: therapeutic diphenylcyclopropenone sensitization with weekly scalp DPC. Blood sampling preceded each patch test application. Alopecia patients, 18 to 70 years old and DPC-suitable, served as donors. Total RNA was isolated from whole blood that had not been fractionated. Germline values: CDR1 SEHNR, CDR2 FQNEAQ (reference sequence). CDR3 length: 14 residues. Trimming removed 4 bases at V and 10 bases at J, with 17 bases between.

The source of this sequence is a woman aged 25 to 45 with alopecia areata. Some clones in this sample may be carry-over from other donors' samples. The V and J genes are TRBV7-9 and TRBJ2-1; a weak D match, TRBD2 (6 bases). The sample in question was whole blood, obtained in connection with sensitization to the hapten diphenylcyclopropenone (DPC). The CDR3 nucleotides are TGTGCCAGCAGCTCCGGGGGTTTAGTCCGCGAGCAGTTCTTC. It is translated as CASSSGGLVREQFF.